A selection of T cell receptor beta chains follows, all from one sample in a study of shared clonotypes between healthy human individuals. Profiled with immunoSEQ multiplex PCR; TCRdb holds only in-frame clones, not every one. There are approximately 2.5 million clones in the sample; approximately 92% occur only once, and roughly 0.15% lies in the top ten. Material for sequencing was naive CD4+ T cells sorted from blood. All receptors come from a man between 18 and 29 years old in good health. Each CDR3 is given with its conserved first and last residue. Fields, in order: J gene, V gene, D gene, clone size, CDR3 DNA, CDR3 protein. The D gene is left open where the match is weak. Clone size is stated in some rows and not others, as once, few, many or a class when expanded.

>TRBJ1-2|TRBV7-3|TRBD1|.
TGTGCCAGCAGCCCAAGGGGACAGGGGAGCTATGGCTACACCTTC
CASSPRGQGSYGYTF
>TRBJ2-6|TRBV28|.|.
TGTGCCAGCAGCCCTGTTGGGTCTGGGGCCAACGTCCTGACTTTC
CASSPVGSGANVLTF
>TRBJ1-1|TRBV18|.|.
TGTGCCAGCTCACCAAGAATCCATTCGAACACTGAAGCTTTCTTT
CASSPRIHSNTEAFF
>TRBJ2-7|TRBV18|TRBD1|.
TGTGCCAGCTCACCACCGTCGGGACAGGGGTGGTACGAGCAGTACTTC
CASSPPSGQGWYEQYF
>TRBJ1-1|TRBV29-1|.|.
TGCAGCGTTGTACGCGGATGGAGCACTGAAGCTTTCTTT
CSVVRGWSTEAFF
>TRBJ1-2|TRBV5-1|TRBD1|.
TGCGCCAGCAGCGAACCGGGACAGAACTATGGCTACACCTTC
CASSEPGQNYGYTF
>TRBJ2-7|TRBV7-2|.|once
TGTGCCAGCAGCTTAGACAGGTTAACGACCTACGAGCAGTACTTC
CASSLDRLTTYEQYF
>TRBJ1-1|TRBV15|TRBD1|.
TGTGCCACCAGCAGGGGGACAGGGAAGAAATTCAACACTGAAGCTTTCTTT
CATSRGTGKKFNTEAFF
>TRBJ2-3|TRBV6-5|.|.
TGTGCCAGCAGTTTGGGTGATACGCAGTATTTT
CASSLGDTQYF
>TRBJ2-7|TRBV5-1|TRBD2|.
TGCGCCAGCAGCGCGGGAGGTCCGCCCTACGAGCAGTACTTC
CASSAGGPPYEQYF
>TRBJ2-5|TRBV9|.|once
TGTGCCAGCAGCGTAAGTAGGGTAGAGACCCAGTACTTC
CASSVSRVETQYF
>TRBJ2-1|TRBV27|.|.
TGTGCCAGCCCCAAACAATGTGTTTTCTTC
CASPKQCVFF
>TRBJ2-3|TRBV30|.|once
TGTGCCTGGAGTAGGGGGGACGGGAGCGGAGATACGCAGTATTTT
CAWSRGDGSGDTQYF
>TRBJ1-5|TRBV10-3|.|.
TGTGCCATCAGTGGTAGTGGGAGTGGGGCCGGGCCCCAGCATTTT
CAISGSGSGAGPQHF
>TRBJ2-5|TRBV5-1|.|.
TGCGCCAGCAGCGGAACAGGGTTAGAGACCCAGTACTTC
CASSGTGLETQYF
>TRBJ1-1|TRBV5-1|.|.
TGCGCCAGCAGATCCACTACAGGGTCCTCTGAAGCTTTCTTT
CASRSTTGSSEAFF
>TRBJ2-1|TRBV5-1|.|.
TGCGCCAGCAGCTTGGTTCAGGTTTCCTACAATGAGCAGTTCTTC
CASSLVQVSYNEQFF
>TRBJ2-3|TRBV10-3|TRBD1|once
TGTGCCATCAGGTCCCCGACAGGGGCAGATACGCAGTATTTT
CAIRSPTGADTQYF